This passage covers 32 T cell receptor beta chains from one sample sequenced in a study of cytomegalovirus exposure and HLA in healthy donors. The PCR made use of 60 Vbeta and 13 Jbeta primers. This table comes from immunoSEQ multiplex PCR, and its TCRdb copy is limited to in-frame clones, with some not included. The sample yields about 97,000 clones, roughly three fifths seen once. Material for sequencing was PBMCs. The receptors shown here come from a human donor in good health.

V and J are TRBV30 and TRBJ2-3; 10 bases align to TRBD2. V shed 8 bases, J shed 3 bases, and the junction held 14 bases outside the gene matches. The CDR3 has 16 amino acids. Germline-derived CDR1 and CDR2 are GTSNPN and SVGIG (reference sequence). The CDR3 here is CAHSSGTSAITDTQYF. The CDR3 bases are TGTGCCCACAGCTCCGGGACTAGCGCCATTACAGATACGCAGTATTTT.

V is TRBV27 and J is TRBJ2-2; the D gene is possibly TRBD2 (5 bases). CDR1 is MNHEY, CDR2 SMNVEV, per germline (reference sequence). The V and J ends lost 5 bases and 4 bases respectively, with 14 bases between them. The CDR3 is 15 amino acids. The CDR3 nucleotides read TGTGCCAGCAGTCAGAGCGGAAGATCCACCGGGGAGCTGTTTTTT. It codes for CASSQSGRSTGELFF.

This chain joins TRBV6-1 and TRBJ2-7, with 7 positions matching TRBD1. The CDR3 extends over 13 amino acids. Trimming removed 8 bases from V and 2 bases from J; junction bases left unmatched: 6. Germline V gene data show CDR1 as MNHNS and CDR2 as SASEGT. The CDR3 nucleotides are TGTGCCAGCCAGGGGGTGATGACCTACGAGCAGTACTTC. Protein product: CASQGVMTYEQYF.

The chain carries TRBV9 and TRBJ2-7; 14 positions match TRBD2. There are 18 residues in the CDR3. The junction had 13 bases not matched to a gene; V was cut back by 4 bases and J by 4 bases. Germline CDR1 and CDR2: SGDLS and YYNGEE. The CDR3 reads CASSPEGGLAGVRYEQYF. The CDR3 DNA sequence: TGTGCCAGCAGCCCAGAGGGGGGACTAGCGGGAGTTAGGTACGAGCAGTACTTC. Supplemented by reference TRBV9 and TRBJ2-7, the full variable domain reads DSGVTQTPKHLITATGQRVTLRCSPRSGDLSVYWYQQSLDQGLQFLIQYYNGEERAKGNILERFSAQQFPDLHSELNLSSLELGDSALYFCASSPEGGLAGVRYEQYFGPGTRLTVT.

In DNA form, the CDR3 reads TGTGCCAGCAGCTTGGAAGGACAGGGGCCCTACGAGCAGTACTTC. It codes for CASSLEGQGPYEQYF. This chain uses TRBV4-2 with TRBJ2-7; 9 positions agree with TRBD1. CDR3 size: 15 residues. J lost 2 bases, V lost 5 bases, and 7 bases had no gene match. The V gene's germline CDR1 is LGHNA and CDR2 YNFKEQ.

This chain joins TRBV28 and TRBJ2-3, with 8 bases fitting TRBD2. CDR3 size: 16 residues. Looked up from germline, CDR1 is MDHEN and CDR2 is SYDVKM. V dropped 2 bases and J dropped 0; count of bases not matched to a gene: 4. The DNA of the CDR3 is TGTGCCAGCAGTTTAGCTACTAGCGGAAGCACAGATACGCAGTATTTT. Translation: CASSLATSGSTDTQYF.

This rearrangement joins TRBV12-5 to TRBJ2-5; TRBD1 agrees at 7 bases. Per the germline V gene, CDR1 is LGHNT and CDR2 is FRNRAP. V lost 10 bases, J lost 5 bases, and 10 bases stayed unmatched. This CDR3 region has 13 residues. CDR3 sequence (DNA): TGTGCTACCTCGACAGGGATGGGGGAGACCCAGTACTTC. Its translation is CATSTGMGETQYF. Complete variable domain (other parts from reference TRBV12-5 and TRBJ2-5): DARVTQTPRHKVTEMGQEVTMRCQPILGHNTVFWYRQTMMQGLELLAYFRNRAPLDDSGMPKDRFSAEMPDATLATLKIQPSEPRDSAVYFCATSTGMGETQYFGPGTRLLVL.

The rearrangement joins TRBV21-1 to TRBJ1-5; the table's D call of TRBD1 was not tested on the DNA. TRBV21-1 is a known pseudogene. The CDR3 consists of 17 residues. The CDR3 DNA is TGTGCCAGCAGCAAGGGACACTCTTTTTATAGCAATCAGCCCCAGCATTTT. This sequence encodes CASSKGHSFYSNQPQHF.

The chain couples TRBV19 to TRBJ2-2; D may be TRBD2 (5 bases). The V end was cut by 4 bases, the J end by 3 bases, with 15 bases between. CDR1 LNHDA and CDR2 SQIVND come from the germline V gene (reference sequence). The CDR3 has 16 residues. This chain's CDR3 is CASSTLDGGYTGELFF. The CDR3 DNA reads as TGTGCCAGTAGTACCTTGGACGGAGGATACACCGGGGAGCTGTTTTTT.

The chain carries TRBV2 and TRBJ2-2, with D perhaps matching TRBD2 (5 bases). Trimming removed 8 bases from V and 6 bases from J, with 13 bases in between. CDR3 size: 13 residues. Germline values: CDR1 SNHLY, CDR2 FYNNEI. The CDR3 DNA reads TGTGCCAGCTATACCGAGGGCGCCGGGGAGCTGTTTTTT. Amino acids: CASYTEGAGELFF.

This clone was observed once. This CDR3 reads CASSIEGSGQLNTEAFF. The DNA of the CDR3 is TGTGCCAGTAGTATAGAGGGCTCCGGACAGCTGAACACTGAAGCTTTCTTT. The chain has TRBV19 and TRBJ1-1; tentative D call: TRBD1 (6 bases). V was trimmed by 0 bases and J by 0 bases, leaving 14 bases between them. Germline assignment: CDR1 LNHDA and CDR2 SQIVND (reference sequence). This CDR3 is 17 amino acids long.

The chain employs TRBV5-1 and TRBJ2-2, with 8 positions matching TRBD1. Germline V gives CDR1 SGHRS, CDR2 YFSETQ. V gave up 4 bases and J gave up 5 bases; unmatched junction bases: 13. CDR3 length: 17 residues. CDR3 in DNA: TGCGCCAGCAGCAGAGGACAGGGACGTCGGGGTACCGGGGAGCTGTTTTTT. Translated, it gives CASSRGQGRRGTGELFF.

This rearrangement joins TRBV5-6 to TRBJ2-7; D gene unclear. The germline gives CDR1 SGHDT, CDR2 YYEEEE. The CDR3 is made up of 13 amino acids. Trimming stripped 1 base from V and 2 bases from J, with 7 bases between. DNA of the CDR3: TGTGCCAGCAGCTTGCTGAACACCTACGAGCAGTACTTC. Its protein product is CASSLLNTYEQYF.

CDR3 region: CAISEPMGTGTTDTQYF. In nucleotides, the CDR3 is TGTGCCATCAGTGAACCGATGGGGACAGGGACTACGGATACGCAGTATTTT. The rearrangement uses TRBV10-3 and TRBJ2-3; 9 bases are shared with TRBD1. Germline values: CDR1 ENHRY, CDR2 SYGVKD. J gave up 6 bases and V 3 bases, and 13 bases lay outside the gene matches. The CDR3 is made up of 17 amino acids.

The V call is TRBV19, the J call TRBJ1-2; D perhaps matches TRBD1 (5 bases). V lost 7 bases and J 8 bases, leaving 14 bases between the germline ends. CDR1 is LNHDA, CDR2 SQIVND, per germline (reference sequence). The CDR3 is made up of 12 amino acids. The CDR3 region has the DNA TGTGCCAGTAAGAACGTTCAGGGCGGCTACACCTTC. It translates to CASKNVQGGYTF.

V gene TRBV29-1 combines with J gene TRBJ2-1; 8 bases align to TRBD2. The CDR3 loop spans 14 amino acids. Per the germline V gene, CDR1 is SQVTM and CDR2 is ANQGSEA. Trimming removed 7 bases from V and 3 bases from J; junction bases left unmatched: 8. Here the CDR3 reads CSATSGSGYNEQFF. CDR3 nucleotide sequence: TGCAGCGCAACGAGCGGGAGCGGCTACAATGAGCAGTTCTTC.

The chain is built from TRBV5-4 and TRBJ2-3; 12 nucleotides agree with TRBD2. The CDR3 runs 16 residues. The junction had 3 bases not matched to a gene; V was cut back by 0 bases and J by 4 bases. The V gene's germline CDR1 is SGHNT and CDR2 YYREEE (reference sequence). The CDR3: CASSLGLAGVSDTQYF. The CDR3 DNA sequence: TGTGCCAGCAGCTTGGGACTAGCGGGAGTGTCAGATACGCAGTATTTT. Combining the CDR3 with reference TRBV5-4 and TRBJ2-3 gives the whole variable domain ETGVTQSPTHLIKTRGQQVTLRCSSQSGHNTVSWYQQALGQGPQFIFQYYREEENGRGNFPPRFSGLQFPNYSSELNVNALELDDSALYLCASSLGLAGVSDTQYFGPGTRLTVL.

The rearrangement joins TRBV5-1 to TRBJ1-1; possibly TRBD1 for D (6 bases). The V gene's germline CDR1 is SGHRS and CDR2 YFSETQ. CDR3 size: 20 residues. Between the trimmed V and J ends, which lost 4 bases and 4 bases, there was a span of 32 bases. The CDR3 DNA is TGCGCCAGCAGCCCGGGCCATCGGGAATTGAGTGGGGGCGTAGGCACTGAAGCTTTCTTT. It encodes CASSPGHRELSGGVGTEAFF.

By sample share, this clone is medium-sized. As DNA, the CDR3 is TGTGCCAGCAGTGAGACGGACAGGGTCTACGAGCAGTACTTC. Protein: CASSETDRVYEQYF. The chain links TRBV6-1 to TRBJ2-7, with 8 bases that match TRBD1. J was trimmed by 3 bases and V by 3 bases; bases with no gene match: 4. The CDR3 totals 14 residues. In germline, CDR1 is MNHNS, CDR2 SASEGT.

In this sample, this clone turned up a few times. The CDR3 coding sequence is TGTGCCAGCAGCTTAGGCCAGGCTAGCACAGATACGCAGTATTTT. Translated: CASSLGQASTDTQYF. The V gene is TRBV7-9, the J gene TRBJ2-3; unclear D gene. CDR3 size: 15 residues. CDR1 is SEHNR, CDR2 FQNEAQ, per germline (reference sequence). V lost 1 base to trimming and J lost 0 bases, with 8 bases between them.

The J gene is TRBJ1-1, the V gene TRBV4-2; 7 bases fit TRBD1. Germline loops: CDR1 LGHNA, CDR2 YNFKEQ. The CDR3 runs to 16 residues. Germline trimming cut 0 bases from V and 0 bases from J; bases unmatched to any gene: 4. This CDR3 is CASSQEEGAMNTEAFF. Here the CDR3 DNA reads TGTGCCAGCAGCCAAGAAGAGGGGGCGATGAACACTGAAGCTTTCTTT.

In DNA form, the CDR3 reads TGTGCCACCAGCAGAAGCGGGGACAGGGTCGAGCAGTACTTC. Translating it yields CATSRSGDRVEQYF. The V call is TRBV15, the J call TRBJ2-7; 9 positions match TRBD1. The CDR3 is made up of 14 amino acids. Germline V gives CDR1 LNHNV, CDR2 YYDKDF (reference sequence). The junction had 5 bases not matched to a gene; V was cut back by 2 bases and J by 6 bases. Complete variable domain (other parts from reference TRBV15 and TRBJ2-7): DAMVIQNPRYQVTQFGKPVTLSCSQTLNHNVMYWYQQKSSQAPKLLFHYYDKDFNNEADTPDNFQSRRPNTSFCFLDIRSPGLGDTAMYLCATSRSGDRVEQYFGPGTRLTVT.

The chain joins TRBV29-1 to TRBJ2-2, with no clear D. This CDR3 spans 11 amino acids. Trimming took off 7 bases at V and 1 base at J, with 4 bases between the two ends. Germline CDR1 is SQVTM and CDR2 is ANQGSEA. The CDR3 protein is CSAQNTGELFF. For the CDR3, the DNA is TGCAGCGCCCAGAACACCGGGGAGCTGTTTTTT.

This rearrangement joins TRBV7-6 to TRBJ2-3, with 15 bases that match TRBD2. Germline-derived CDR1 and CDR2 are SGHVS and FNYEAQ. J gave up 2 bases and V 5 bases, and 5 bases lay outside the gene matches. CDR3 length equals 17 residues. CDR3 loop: CASSLGLAGGFTDTQYF. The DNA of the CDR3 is TGTGCCAGCAGCCTAGGACTAGCGGGAGGGTTCACAGATACGCAGTATTTT.

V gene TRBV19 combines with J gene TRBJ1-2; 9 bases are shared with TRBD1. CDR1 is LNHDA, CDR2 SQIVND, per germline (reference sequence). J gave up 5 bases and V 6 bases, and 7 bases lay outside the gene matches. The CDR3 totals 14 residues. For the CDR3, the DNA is TGTGCCAGTAGCCACCGGACAGGGGAATATGGCTACACCTTC. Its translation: CASSHRTGEYGYTF. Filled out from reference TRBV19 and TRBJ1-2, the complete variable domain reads DGGITQSPKYLFRKEGQNVTLSCEQNLNHDAMYWYRQDPGQGLRLIYYSQIVNDFQKGDIAEGYSVSREKKESFPLTVTSAQKNPTAFYLCASSHRTGEYGYTFGSGTRLTVV.

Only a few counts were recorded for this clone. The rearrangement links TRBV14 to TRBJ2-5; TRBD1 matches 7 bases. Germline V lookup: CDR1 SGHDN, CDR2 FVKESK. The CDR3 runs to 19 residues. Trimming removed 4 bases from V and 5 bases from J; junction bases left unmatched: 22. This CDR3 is CASSPIQGNATRAVETQYF. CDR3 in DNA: TGTGCCAGCAGCCCTATACAGGGGAACGCAACGCGCGCGGTGGAGACCCAGTACTTC. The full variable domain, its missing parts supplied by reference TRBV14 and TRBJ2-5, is EAGVTQFPSHSVIEKGQTVTLRCDPISGHDNLYWYRRVMGKEIKFLLHFVKESKQDESGMPNNRFLAERTGGTYSTLKVQPAELEDSGVYFCASSPIQGNATRAVETQYFGPGTRLLVL.

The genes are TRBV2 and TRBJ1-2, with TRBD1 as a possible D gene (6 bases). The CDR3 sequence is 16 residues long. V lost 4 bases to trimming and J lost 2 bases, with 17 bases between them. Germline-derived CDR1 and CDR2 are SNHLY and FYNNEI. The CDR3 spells CASSAQGETPNYGYTF. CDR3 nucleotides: TGTGCCAGCAGTGCACAGGGCGAAACGCCCAACTATGGCTACACCTTC.

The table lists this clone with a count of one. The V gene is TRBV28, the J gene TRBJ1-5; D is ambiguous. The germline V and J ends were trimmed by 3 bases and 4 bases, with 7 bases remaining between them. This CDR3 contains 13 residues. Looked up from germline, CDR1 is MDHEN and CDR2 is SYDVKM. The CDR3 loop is CASSLYSNQPQHF. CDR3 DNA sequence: TGTGCCAGCAGTTTGTATAGTAATCAGCCCCAGCATTTT.

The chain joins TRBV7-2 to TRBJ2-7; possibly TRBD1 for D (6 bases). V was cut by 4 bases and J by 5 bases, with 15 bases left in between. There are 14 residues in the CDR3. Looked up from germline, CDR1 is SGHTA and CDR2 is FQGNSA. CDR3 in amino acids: CASSSGQGRNEQYF. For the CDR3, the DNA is TGTGCCAGCAGCTCCGGGCAGGGGCGTAACGAGCAGTACTTC. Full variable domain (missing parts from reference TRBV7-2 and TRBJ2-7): GAGVSQSPSNKVTEKGKDVELRCDPISGHTALYWYRQSLGQGLEFLIYFQGNSAPDKSGLPSDRFSAERTGGSVSTLTIQRTQQEDSAVYLCASSSGQGRNEQYFGPGTRLTVT.

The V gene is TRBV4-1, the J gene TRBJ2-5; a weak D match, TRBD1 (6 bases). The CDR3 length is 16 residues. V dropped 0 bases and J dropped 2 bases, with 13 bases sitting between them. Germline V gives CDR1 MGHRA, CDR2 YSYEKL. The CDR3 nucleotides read TGCGCCAGCAGCCAAGAGCGAGGGACACTGCAAGAGACCCAGTACTTC. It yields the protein CASSQERGTLQETQYF.

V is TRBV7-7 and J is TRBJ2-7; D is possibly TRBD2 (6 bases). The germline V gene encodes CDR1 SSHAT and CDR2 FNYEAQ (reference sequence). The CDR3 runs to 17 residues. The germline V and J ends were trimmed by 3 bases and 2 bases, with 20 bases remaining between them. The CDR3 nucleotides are TGTGCCAGCAGCTTCCCTTCGTGGTTGGGGGGTCCCTACGAGCAGTACTTC. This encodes CASSFPSWLGGPYEQYF.

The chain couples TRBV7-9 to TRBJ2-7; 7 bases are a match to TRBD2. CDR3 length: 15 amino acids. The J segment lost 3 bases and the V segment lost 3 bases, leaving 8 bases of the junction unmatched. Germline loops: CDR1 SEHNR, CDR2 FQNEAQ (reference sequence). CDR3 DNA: TGTGCCAGCAGCTTGCTTGGGTCGGGAGGCTACGAGCAGTACTTC. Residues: CASSLLGSGGYEQYF.